This T cell receptor beta chain was captured in a study of cytomegalovirus exposure and HLA in healthy donors. The trim removed 3 bases at V and 2 bases at J, leaving 4 bases unmatched. The CDR3 runs to 16 residues. The germline CDR1 and CDR2 sequences are SEHNR and FQNEAQ (reference sequence). PCR involved 60 Vbeta and 13 Jbeta primers. Data came from immunoSEQ multiplex PCR; TCRdb stores just in-frame clones and leaves some out. The table includes tens of thousands of clones, 62% detected once. This sequence originates from a woman aged 25 to 39 in good health and CMV-seropositive. The chain joins TRBV7-9 to TRBJ2-1; 10 nucleotides agree with TRBD1. The sequencing input was PBMCs. CDR3 sequence (DNA): TGTGCCAGCAGCTTCTCCGACAGGGGGCCCTACAATGAGCAGTTCTTC. Translated, it gives CASSFSDRGPYNEQFF.